This T cell receptor (beta chain) was identified during a study of cytomegalovirus exposure and HLA in healthy donors. The PCR had 60 Vbeta and 13 Jbeta primers. Some clones are missing from TCRdb's copy, which holds only in-frame ones; the method was immunoSEQ multiplex PCR. The sample shows 95,000 to 100,000 clones, about three quarters of them seen only once. General study findings and limits: Most TCR beta V segments were productive about 87% or about 30% of the time in an earlier analysis.

Concerning this clone itself: Antigen specificity is unknown.

Germline V gene data show CDR1 as MNHEY and CDR2 as SMNVEV (reference sequence). The CDR3 covers 15 residues. Trimming stripped 7 bases from V and 2 bases from J, with 12 bases between. This TCR derives from a man aged 60-69 years in good health and CMV-seropositive. The chain carries TRBV27 and TRBJ2-6, with D possibly matching TRBD2 (5 bases). The source material was PBMCs. In DNA form, the CDR3 reads TGTGCCAGCAAGTTTGGAGGTCCTGGGGCCAACGTCCTGACTTTC. Amino acids: CASKFGGPGANVLTF.